This TCR beta chain was sequenced in a study of CD8+CD57+ T cells in acquired aplastic anemia (dated by TCRdb to 2016 to 2019). In the study overall: DNA extracted from sorted CD4+ and CD8+ cells had a mean of about 3.2 ug, with a range of roughly 0.19 to 27.4 ug. A CD8+CD57+ expansion meant a frequency higher than the mean frequency seen in healthy subjects. Here is what the overall study found, with its caveats: Some 27 CD8+ CDR3 sequences were found in both patients and controls but appeared to be highly expressed in patients and within the immunodominant clones of the patients. Patients and healthy controls showed no significant difference in CD8+ Simpson's diversity (P=0.060).

TCR beta VDJ combination and CDR3 sequence profiling used genomic DNA as the template. An Illumina HiSeq 2000 was used for TCR repertoire sequencing. The authors processed their data as follows. Repertoire assessment relied on Simpson's diversity index, CDR3 size and DJ length profiles, and TRBV/TRBJ rearrangement plots. Whichever DNA sequence was most abundant in the deep sequencing data was defined as the immunodominant clone. CDR3 amino acid sequences were checked for sharing across subjects and were also compared against the VDJdb database and published repertoires. TCRdb trimmed the raw reads at Q25, called clones with MiXCR and kept productive beta chains. Each CDR3 protein gets just one entry, which takes the most common genes and DNA from the rows behind it. These V and J calls derive from TCRdb rather than the authors' analysis. This sample comprises 200,000 to 300,000 distinct CDR3 sequences, roughly 82% of them detected only once. 40% to 55% of the sample is taken by the ten largest.

A remark on this clonotype: No antigen is known for it. Base quality data are lacking; no much larger clone is found one base away.

Flow cytometry had shown CD8+CD57+ cell expansion in the patients selected for sequencing. Severe acquired aplastic anemia was diagnosed in all patients according to International Study of Aplastic Anemia and Agranulocytosis and Camitta criteria. No therapy had been received by the patients at the time of blood sampling. In the study, sorted CD4+ and CD8+ blood T cells from patients with severe aplastic anemia and from healthy subjects underwent deep sequencing of TCR repertoires. Patients were enrolled in the USA under clinicaltrials.gov protocols 00001620, 01623167, 00001397, 00071045, 00081523 and 00961064. Ficoll-Paque density gradient centrifugation was used to isolate peripheral blood mononuclear cells. Before DNA extraction, CD4+ and CD8+ T cells were sorted by FACS or by magnetic beads. V ends up 5 bases short and J 13 bases short, with an unmatched junction base count of 18. There are 15 amino acids in the CDR3, from cysteine to phenylalanine inclusive. The only DNA kept is the CDR3, 45 bases in frame from the first base. CDR1 and CDR2 are read off the germline V gene as SGHTA and FQGNSA.

The sequencing sample was made of sorted CD4+, CD8+, or CD8+CD57+ T cells (not recorded which) from PBMCs. This receptor chain uses TRBV7-2 and TRBJ1-1, with TRBD1 matching 8 junction bases. The clonotype originates from a human donor with aplastic anemia. Read as DNA, the sequence is TGTGCCAGCAGCAATTCACAGGGGGGTCAAGAGAAAGATTTCTTT. Translated, it reads CASSNSQGGQEKDFF.